The clone carrying this T cell receptor (beta chain) was picked up one time. Its antigen remains unknown. This record belongs to a study of CD8+ T cells in alopecia areata. Study-level points and caveats: Sharing of TCRs across patients appeared less clear than in mice, possibly for HLA-related reasons. Scalp specimens additionally yield sequences from normal skin's resident alphabeta T cells.

Losses at the gene ends were 6 bases for V and 3 bases for J; bases not matched to a gene: 5. The V gene's germline CDR1 is SEHNR and CDR2 FQNEAQ (reference sequence). The CDR3 has 13 amino acids. Individuals with alopecia areata gave both lesional scalp punch biopsies and peripheral blood for collection. PBMCs were stained for CD3, CD4 and CD8, and CD4+ and CD8+ T cells were sorted. After isolation, RNA underwent reverse transcription to generate cDNA as the sequencing template. Produced via immunoSEQ multiplex PCR; TCRdb's table is partial and in-frame only. The sample contains about 150,000 clones, around 87% of which appear only once.

The chain recombines TRBV7-9 with TRBJ2-7, with TRBD1 matching 7 bases. The TCR was taken from a human donor with alopecia areata. Sequencing used CD8+ T cells sorted from blood, obtained at week 0. This chain's CDR3 is CASRDGTVYEQYF. CDR3 in DNA: TGTGCCAGCAGAGACGGGACAGTCTACGAGCAGTACTTC. Combining the CDR3 with reference TRBV7-9 and TRBJ2-7 gives the whole variable domain DTGVSQNPRHKITKRGQNVTFRCDPISEHNRLYWYRQTLGQGPEFLTYFQNEAQLEKSRLLSDRFSAERPKGSFSTLEIQRTEQGDSAMYLCASRDGTVYEQYFGPGTRLTVT.